This T cell receptor beta chain originates from a study of cytomegalovirus exposure and HLA in healthy donors. As for the donors, each was a healthy bone marrow donor. In regard to this clone: Its specificity is not known.

PCR was performed using 60 Vbeta and 13 Jbeta primers. TCRdb's copy holds only in-frame clones and misses some; the assay was immunoSEQ multiplex PCR. In the table there are roughly 71,000 clones, 60% to 80% of which are singletons. Germline CDR1 and CDR2: SGHDT and YYEEEE. Trimming shortened V by 3 bases and J by 0 bases, and 13 bases separated the two germline ends. The CDR3 is 15 amino acids. Overall study results and limits: For cytomegalovirus status, the classifier reportedly gave diagnoses with high specificity and sensitivity. Follow-up analysis later connected one missense variant in DCLRE1C with trimming of TCR beta V- and J-genes.

This chain uses TRBV5-6 with TRBJ2-7, with a weak D call TRBD1 (5 bases). Sequencing was carried out using PBMCs. The sequence came from a girl under 18 in good health and CMV-seropositive. The CDR3 loop reads CASSWAQGSSYEQYF. The DNA for the CDR3 is TGTGCCAGCAGCTGGGCCCAGGGCAGCTCCTACGAGCAGTACTTC.